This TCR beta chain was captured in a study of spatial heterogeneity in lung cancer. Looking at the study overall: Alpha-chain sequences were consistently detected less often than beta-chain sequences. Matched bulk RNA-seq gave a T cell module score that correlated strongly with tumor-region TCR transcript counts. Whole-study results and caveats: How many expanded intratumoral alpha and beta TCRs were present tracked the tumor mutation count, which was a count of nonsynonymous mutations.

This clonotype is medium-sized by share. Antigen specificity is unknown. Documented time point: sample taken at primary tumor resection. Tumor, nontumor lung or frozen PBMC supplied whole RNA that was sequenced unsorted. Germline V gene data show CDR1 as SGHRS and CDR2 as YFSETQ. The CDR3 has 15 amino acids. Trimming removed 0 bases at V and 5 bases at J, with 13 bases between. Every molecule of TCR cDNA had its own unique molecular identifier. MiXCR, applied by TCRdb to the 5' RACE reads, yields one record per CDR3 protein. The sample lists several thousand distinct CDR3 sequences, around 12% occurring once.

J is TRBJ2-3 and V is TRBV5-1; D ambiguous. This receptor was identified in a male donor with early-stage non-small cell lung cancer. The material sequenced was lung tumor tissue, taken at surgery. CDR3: CASSLGLILQDTQYF. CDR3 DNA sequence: TGCGCCAGCAGCTTGGGTTTGATCCTTCAAGATACGCAGTATTTT. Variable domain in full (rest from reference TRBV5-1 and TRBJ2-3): KAGVTQTPRYLIKTRGQQVTLSCSPISGHRSVSWYQQTPGQGLQFLFEYFSETQRNKGNFPGRFSGRQFSNSRSEMNVSTLELGDSALYLCASSLGLILQDTQYFGPGTRLTVL.